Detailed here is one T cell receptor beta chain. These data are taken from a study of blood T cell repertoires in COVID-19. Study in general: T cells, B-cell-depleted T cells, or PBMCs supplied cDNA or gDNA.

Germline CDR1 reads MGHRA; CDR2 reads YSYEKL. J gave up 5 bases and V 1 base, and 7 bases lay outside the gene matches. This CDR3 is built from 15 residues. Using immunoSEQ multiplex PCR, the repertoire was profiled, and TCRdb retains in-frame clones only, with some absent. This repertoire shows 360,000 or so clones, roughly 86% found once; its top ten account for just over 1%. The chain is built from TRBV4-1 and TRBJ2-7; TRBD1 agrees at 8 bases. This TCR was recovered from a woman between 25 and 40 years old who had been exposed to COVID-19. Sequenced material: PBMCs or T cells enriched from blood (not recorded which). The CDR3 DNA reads TGCGCCAGCAGCCAAGCTAAGGACAGGGTAGACGAGCAGTACTTC. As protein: CASSQAKDRVDEQYF.